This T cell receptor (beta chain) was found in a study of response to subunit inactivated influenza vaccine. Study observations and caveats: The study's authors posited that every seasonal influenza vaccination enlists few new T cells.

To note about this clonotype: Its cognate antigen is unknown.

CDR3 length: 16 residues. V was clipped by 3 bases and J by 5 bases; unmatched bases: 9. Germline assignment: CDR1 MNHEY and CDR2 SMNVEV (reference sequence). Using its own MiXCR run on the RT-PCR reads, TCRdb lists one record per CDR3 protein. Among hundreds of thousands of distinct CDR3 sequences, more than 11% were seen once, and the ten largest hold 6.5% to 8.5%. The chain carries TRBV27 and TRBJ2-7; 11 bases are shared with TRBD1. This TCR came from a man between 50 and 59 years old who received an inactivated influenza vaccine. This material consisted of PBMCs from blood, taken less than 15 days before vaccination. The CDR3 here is CASSLLWDRGMDEQYF. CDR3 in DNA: TGTGCCAGCAGTTTGCTCTGGGACAGGGGGATGGACGAGCAGTACTTC.